What follows are 27 T cell receptor beta chains derived from one specimen sequenced in a study of CXCR3-negative and CXCR3-positive naive CD8 T cells. Libraries of TRB cDNA were made by 5' RACE and carried UMIs. TCRdb re-called the 5' RACE reads; every CDR3 protein appears as one record, without DNA. Seen in this sample are about 48,000 distinct CDR3 sequences; the ten most common clones hold approximately 16%. Material for sequencing was memory CD8+ T cells from blood. The receptor set was obtained from a human donor in good health. Some clones in this sample may be carry-over from other donors' samples.

V and J are TRBV4-3 and TRBJ2-7; the D call from TCRdb, TRBD1, cannot be confirmed without DNA. Germline values: CDR1 LGHNA, CDR2 YSLEER. The CDR3 has 13 residues. CDR3 amino acids: CASSQRRGYEQYF.

The chain links TRBV29-1 to TRBJ2-5; with no DNA, the TCRdb D assignment of TRBD1 cannot be verified. The germline gives CDR1 SQVTM, CDR2 ANQGSEA. There are 17 residues in the CDR3. CDR3 region: CSVDWDRATSHQETQYF.

J is TRBJ2-1 and V is TRBV7-3; TCRdb reports TRBD2, a call that lacks DNA to check it against. Germline lookup yields CDR1 SGHTA and CDR2 FQGTGA. The CDR3 has 14 residues. The chain's CDR3 is CASSSGLGYNEQFF.

CDR3 in amino acids: CASSFSGQAYEQYF. The genes are TRBV12-3 or TRBV12-4 and TRBJ2-7. The CDR3 runs 14 residues.

The rearrangement uses TRBV29-1 and TRBJ2-7; lacking DNA, the TRBD1 call made by TCRdb goes unchecked. CDR1 is SQVTM, CDR2 ANQGSEA, per germline. The CDR3 is 14 amino acids. This CDR3 reads CSVETGTGNYEQYF.

The chain recombines TRBV5-1 with TRBJ1-2; without DNA, the TCRdb call of TRBD1 cannot be checked. Germline V gene lookup returns CDR1 SGHRS and CDR2 YFSETQ. The CDR3 loop spans 15 amino acids. The CDR3 sequence is CASSLDAGSNYGYTF.

The rearrangement links TRBV29-1 to TRBJ2-1; TCRdb picks TRBD2, but there is no DNA to check that call. CDR1 and CDR2 from the germline V gene are SQVTM and ANQGSEA. The CDR3 is made up of 13 amino acids. The chain's CDR3 is CSVKTSGRHEQFF.

The V call is TRBV7-9, the J call TRBJ2-5. This CDR3 has 14 amino acids. Looked up from germline, CDR1 is SEHNR and CDR2 is FQNEAQ (reference sequence). The CDR3 protein is CASSLDYFQETQYF.

This sequence joins TRBV29-1 and TRBJ2-3. Germline V gene data show CDR1 as SQVTM and CDR2 as ANQGSEA. CDR3 length equals 15 residues. The CDR3 sequence is CSVEDSRGRADTQYF.

J is TRBJ2-3 and V is TRBV6-5. The CDR3 loop spans 12 amino acids. The germline V gene has CDR1 MNHEY and CDR2 SVGAGI. The CDR3 protein is CASRQSTDTQYF.

The chain recombines TRBV20-1 with TRBJ2-7; TCRdb indicates TRBD2, and absent DNA this call remains unverified. The CDR3 is 15 amino acids. The germline CDR1 and CDR2 sequences are DFQATT and SNEGSKA (reference sequence). The CDR3: CSARALLAAPYEQYF.

This sequence joins TRBV25-1 and TRBJ2-1; the D call from TCRdb, TRBD2, cannot be confirmed without DNA. The CDR3 totals 14 residues. Germline lookup yields CDR1 MGHDK and CDR2 SYGVNS. CDR3 residues: CASSTSGFYNEQFF.

This chain joins TRBV7-8 and TRBJ2-1; TCRdb names TRBD2, which stays unverified in the absence of DNA. This CDR3 has 17 residues. Germline CDR1 and CDR2: SGHVS and FQNEAQ. The CDR3 loop is CASSLNFAGAGLYEQFF.

The chain joins TRBV15 to TRBJ1-1. CDR1 LNHNV and CDR2 YYDKDF come from the germline V gene (reference sequence). The CDR3 is made up of 15 amino acids. CDR3: CATSRDPDQWAEAFF.

The chain uses TRBV6-1 and TRBJ2-1; TCRdb's D gene call, TRBD2, goes unchecked for lack of DNA. The germline gives CDR1 MNHNS, CDR2 SASEGT. The CDR3 is 12 residues long. The CDR3 spells CASRLRLDEQFF.

J is TRBJ1-4 and V is TRBV28; TCRdb's D gene call, TRBD1, goes unchecked for lack of DNA. The CDR3 length is 16 residues. Germline V gives CDR1 MDHEN, CDR2 SYDVKM. The CDR3: CASTTRRGRWREKLFF.

The chain has TRBV12-5 and TRBJ1-1; TCRdb gives TRBD1 as the D gene, but with no DNA this cannot be confirmed. The CDR3 sequence is 17 residues long. Germline V gene data show CDR1 as LGHNT and CDR2 as FRNRAP. CDR3 protein: CASAPQAPTGMNTEAFF.

The J gene is TRBJ2-5, the V gene TRBV7-6; TCRdb's D gene call, TRBD1, goes unchecked for lack of DNA. Germline CDR1 reads SGHVS; CDR2 reads FNYEAQ. The CDR3 is made up of 16 amino acids. The CDR3 region is CASSLVRSGGTGTQYF.

The chain links TRBV21-1 to TRBJ2-6; the D call from TCRdb, TRBD1, cannot be confirmed without DNA. TRBV21-1 is designated a pseudogene. The CDR3 has 16 amino acids. CDR3 region: CASRGEGSSGANVLTF.

V usage is TRBV29-1 and J usage is TRBJ1-2; without DNA, the TCRdb call of TRBD1 cannot be checked. The CDR3 runs 13 residues. CDR1 is SQVTM, CDR2 ANQGSEA, per germline. This chain's CDR3 is CSVATGENYGYTF.

CDR3 in amino acids: CASSSRDRDYGYTF. The V and J genes are TRBV27 and TRBJ1-2; the TCRdb D gene call, TRBD1, has no DNA to confirm it. Germline V gene sequence: CDR1 MNHEY, CDR2 SMNVEV (reference sequence). The CDR3 runs to 14 residues.

The chain recombines TRBV5-8 with TRBJ2-5; as DNA is missing, the TRBD1 call by TCRdb cannot be tested. Germline assignment: CDR1 SGHTS and CDR2 YDEGEE. The CDR3 consists of 14 residues. The CDR3 spells CASSLGTGQETQYF.

This sequence joins TRBV5-4 and TRBJ2-3; TCRdb selects TRBD1, and the lack of DNA leaves this call unchecked. Germline CDR1 SGHNT, CDR2 YYREEE (reference sequence). The CDR3 consists of 17 residues. The CDR3: CASSLEQGALGTDTQYF.

The chain links TRBV6-6 to TRBJ2-1. CDR3 size: 12 residues. CDR1 MNHNY and CDR2 SVGAGI come from the germline V gene (reference sequence). This chain's CDR3 is CASSCSLDEQFF.

The rearrangement joins TRBV27 to TRBJ2-4; with no DNA, the TCRdb D assignment of TRBD1 cannot be verified. The CDR3 has 14 amino acids. CDR1 MNHEY and CDR2 SMNVEV come from the germline V gene (reference sequence). CDR3: CASSFQDSIDIQYF.

This chain uses TRBV28 with TRBJ2-7. Germline assignment: CDR1 MDHEN and CDR2 SYDVKM. CDR3 length equals 13 residues. The CDR3 reads CASSLGTSYEQYF. Using reference TRBV28 and TRBJ2-7 for the parts outside the CDR3, the full variable domain is DVKVTQSSRYLVKRTGEKVFLECVQDMDHENMFWYRQDPGLGLRLIYFSYDVKMKEKGDIPEGYSVSREKKERFSLILESASTNQTSMYLCASSLGTSYEQYFGPGTRLTVT.

V usage is TRBV29-1 and J usage is TRBJ2-3; the D call of TRBD1 rests on TCRdb alone, since no DNA is present to check it. Germline values: CDR1 SQVTM, CDR2 ANQGSEA. The CDR3 runs to 14 residues. The CDR3 here is CSTSAWVGGDTQYF.